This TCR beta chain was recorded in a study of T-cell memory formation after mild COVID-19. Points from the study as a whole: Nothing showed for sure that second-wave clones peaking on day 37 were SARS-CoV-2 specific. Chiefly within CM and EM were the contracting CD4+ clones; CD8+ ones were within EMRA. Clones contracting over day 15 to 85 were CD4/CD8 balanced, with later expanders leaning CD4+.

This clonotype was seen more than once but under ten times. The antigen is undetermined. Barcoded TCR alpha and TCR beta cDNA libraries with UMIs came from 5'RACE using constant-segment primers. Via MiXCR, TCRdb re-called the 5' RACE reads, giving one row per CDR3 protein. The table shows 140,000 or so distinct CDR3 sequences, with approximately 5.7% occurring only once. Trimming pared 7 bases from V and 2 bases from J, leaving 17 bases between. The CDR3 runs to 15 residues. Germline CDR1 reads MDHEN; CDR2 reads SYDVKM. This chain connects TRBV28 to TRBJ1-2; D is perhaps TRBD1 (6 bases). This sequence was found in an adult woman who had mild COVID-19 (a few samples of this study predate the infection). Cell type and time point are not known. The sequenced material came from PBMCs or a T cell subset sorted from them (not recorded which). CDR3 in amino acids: CASKVEGTGNYGYTF. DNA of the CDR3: TGTGCCAGCAAAGTCGAAGGAACAGGGAACTATGGCTACACCTTC.